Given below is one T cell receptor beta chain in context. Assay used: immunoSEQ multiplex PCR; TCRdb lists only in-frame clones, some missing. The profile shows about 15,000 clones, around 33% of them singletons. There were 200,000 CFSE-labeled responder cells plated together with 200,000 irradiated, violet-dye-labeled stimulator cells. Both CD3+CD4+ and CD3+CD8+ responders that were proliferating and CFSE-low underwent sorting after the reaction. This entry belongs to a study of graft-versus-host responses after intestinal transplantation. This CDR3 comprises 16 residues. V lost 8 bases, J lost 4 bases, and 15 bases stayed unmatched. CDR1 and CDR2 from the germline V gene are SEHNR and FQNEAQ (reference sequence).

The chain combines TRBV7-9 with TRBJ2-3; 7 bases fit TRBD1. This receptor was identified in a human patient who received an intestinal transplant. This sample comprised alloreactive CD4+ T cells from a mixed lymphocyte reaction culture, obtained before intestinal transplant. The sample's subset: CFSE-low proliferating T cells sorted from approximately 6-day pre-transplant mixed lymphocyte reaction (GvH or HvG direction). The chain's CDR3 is CASPPYKTGRADTQYF. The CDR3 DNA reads TGTGCCAGCCCGCCATATAAGACAGGGCGGGCAGATACGCAGTATTTT.